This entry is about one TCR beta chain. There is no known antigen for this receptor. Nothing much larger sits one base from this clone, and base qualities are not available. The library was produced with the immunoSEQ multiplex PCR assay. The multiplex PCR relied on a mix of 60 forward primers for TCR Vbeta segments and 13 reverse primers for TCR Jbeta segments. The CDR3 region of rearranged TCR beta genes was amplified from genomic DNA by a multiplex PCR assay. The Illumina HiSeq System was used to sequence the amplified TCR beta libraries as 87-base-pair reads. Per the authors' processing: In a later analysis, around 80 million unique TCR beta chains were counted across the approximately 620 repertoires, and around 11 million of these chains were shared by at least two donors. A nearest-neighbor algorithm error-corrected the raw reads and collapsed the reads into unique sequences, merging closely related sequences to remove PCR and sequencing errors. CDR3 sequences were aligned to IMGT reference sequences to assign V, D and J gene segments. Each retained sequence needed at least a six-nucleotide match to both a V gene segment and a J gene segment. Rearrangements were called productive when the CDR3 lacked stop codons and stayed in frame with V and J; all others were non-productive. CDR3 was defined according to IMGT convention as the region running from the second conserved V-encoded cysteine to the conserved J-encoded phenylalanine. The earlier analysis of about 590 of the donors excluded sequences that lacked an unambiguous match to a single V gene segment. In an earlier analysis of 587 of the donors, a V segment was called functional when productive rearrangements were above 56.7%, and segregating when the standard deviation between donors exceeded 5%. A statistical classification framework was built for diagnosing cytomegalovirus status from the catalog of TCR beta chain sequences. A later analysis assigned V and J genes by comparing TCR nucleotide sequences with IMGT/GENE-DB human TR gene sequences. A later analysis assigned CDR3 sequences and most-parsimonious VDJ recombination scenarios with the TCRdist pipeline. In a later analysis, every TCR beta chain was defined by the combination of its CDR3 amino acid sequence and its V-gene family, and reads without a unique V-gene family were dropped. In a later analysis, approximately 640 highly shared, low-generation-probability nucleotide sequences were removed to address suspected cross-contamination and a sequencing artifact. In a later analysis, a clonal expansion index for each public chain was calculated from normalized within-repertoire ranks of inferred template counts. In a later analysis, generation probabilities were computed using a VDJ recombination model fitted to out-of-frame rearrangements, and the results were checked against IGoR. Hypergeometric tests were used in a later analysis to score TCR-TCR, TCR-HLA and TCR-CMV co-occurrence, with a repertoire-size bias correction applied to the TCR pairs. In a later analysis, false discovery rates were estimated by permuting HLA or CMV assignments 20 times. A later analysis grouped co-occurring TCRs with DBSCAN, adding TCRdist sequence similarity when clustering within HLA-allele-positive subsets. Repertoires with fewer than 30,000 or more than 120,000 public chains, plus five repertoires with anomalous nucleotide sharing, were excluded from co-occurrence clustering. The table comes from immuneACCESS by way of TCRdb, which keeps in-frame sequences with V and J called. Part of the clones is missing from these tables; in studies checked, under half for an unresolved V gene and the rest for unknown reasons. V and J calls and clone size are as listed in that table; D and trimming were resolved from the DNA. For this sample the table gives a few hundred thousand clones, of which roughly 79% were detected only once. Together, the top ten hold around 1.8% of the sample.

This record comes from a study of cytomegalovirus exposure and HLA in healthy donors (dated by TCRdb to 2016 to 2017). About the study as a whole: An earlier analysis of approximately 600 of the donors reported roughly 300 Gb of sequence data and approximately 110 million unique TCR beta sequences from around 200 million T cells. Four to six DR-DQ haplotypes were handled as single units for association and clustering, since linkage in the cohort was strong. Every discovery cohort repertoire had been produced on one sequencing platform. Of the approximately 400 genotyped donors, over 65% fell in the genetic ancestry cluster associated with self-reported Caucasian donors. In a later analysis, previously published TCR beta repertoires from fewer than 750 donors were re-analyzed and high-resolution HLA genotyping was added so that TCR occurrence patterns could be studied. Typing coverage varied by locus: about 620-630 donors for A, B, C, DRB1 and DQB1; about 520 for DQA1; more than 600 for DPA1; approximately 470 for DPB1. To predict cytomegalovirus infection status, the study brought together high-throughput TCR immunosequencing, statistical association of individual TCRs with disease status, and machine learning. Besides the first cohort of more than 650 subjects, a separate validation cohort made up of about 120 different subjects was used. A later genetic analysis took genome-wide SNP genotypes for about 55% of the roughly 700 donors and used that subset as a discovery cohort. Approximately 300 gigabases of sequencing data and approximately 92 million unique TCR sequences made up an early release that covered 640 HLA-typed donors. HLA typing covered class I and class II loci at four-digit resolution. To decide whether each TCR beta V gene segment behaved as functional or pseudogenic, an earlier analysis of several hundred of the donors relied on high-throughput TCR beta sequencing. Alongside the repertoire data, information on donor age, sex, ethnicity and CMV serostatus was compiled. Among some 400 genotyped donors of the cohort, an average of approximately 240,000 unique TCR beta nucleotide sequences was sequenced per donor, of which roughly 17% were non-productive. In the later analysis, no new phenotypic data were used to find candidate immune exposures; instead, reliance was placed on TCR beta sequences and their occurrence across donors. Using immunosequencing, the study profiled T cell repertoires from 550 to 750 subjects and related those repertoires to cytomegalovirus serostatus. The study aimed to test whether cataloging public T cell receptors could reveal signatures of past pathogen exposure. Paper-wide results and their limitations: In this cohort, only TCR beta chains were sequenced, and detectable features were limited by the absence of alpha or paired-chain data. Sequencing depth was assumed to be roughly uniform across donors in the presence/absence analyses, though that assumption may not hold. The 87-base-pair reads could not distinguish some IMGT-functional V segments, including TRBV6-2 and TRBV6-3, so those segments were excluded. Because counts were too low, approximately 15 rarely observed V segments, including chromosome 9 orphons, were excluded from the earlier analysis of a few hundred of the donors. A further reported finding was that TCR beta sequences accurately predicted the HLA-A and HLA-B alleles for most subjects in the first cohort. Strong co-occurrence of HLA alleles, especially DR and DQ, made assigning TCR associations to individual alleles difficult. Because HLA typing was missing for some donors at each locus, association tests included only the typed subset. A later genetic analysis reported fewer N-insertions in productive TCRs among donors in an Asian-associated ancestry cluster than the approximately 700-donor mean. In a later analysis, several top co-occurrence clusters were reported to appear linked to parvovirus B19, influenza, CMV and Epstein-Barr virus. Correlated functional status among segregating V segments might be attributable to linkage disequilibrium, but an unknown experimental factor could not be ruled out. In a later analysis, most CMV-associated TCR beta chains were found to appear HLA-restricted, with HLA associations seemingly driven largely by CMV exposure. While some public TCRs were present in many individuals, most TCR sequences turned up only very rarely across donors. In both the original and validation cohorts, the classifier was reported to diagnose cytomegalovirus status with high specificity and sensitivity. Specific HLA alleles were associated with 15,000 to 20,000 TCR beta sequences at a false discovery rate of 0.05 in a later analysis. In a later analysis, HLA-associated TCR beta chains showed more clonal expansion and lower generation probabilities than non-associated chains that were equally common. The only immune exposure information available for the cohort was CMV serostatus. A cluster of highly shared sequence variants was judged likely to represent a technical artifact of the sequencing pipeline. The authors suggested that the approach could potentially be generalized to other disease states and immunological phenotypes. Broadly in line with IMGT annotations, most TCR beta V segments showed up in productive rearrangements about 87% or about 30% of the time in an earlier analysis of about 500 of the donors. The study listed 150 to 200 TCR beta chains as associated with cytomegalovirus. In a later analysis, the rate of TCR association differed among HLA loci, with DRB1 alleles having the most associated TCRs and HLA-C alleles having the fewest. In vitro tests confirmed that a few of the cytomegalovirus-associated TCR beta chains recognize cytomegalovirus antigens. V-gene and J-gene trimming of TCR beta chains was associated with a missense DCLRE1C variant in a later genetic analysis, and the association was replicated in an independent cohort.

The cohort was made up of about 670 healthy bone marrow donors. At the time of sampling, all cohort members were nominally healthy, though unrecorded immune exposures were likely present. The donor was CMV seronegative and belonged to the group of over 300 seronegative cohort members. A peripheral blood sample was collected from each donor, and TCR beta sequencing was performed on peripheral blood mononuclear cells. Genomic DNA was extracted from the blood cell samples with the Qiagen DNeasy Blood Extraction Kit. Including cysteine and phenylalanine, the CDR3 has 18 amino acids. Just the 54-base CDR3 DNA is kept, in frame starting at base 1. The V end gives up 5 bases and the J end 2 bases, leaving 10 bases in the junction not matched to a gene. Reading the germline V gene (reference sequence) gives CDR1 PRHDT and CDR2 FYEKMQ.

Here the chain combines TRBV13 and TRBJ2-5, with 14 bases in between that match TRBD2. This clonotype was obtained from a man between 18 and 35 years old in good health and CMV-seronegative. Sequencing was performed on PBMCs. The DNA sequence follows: TGTGCCAGCAGCCATGATAGACTAGCGGGAGGGCCGCAAGAGACCCAGTACTTC. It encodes CASSHDRLAGGPQETQYF.